The T cell receptor (beta chain) under discussion was sequenced for a study of T-cell reconstitution after alpha-beta-depleted transplantation in children. The CDR3 is 14 amino acids. From germline, CDR1 is LGHNA and CDR2 YSLEER. V lost 1 base, J lost 3 bases, and 9 bases lay in between. This clonotype was picked up a small number of times. Unique molecular identifiers tagged the TCRbeta library. TCRdb itself ran the PCR reads through MiXCR, one entry per CDR3 protein. The table has roughly 350,000 distinct CDR3 sequences, about a sixth seen once; the top ten hold just over 40%. The source material was PBMCs, mostly from graft donor cells, sampled 360 days after TCRalphabeta/CD19-depleted stem cell transplant. This TCR came from a male patient aged 2 to 10 who had a stem cell transplant for acute lymphoblastic leukemia, so the T cells may come from the graft donor. V and J are TRBV4-3 and TRBJ1-2; D gene ambiguous. The CDR3, as DNA: TGCGCCAGCAGCCAAGCCCTGTTGGACTATGGCTACACCTTC. Its translation: CASSQALLDYGYTF.